The 10 T cell receptor beta chains below come from one sample, sequenced in a study of PD-1 blockade in classical Hodgkin lymphoma. Time point in this sample: cycle 4 day 1 (C4D1), after less than 7 weeks of nivolumab. Brentuximab vedotin exposure varied, and every patient relapsed after autologous stem cell transplantation. The table came from immunoSEQ multiplex PCR; TCRdb's copy has only in-frame clones and leaves some out. The repertoire holds about 60,000 clones, with over 85% as singletons. The sample was peripheral blood mononuclear cells (PBMCs), taken before the fourth cycle of nivolumab. These receptors came from a human donor with classical Hodgkin lymphoma.

CDR3 nucleotide sequence: TGCAGCGTTGAAGAGCATCGGTCTATCGATGGCTACACCTTC. As protein: CSVEEHRSIDGYTF. This chain links TRBV29-1 with TRBJ1-2; D is undetermined. CDR1 and CDR2 from the germline V gene are SQVTM and ANQGSEA. Trimming shortened V by 0 bases and J by 6 bases, and 14 bases separated the two germline ends. The CDR3 is made up of 14 amino acids. Full variable domain (remainder filled in from reference TRBV29-1 and TRBJ1-2): SAVISQKPSRDICQRGTSLTIQCQVDSQVTMMFWYRQQPGQSLTLIATANQGSEATYESGFVIDKFPISRPNLTFSTLTVSNMSPEDSSIYLCSVEEHRSIDGYTFGSGTRLTVV.

The chain has TRBV19 and TRBJ1-2; no clear D gene. The CDR3 has 15 amino acids. Germline lookup yields CDR1 LNHDA and CDR2 SQIVND (reference sequence). V was pared by 2 bases and J by 7 bases, with 17 bases between. The CDR3 loop reads CASSIRNPDFGGYTF. Written as DNA, the CDR3 is TGTGCCAGTAGTATAAGGAACCCTGATTTCGGTGGCTACACCTTC.

This CDR3 is CASSLSATGQPQHF. DNA of the CDR3: TGTGCCAGCAGTTTATCAGCCACGGGTCAGCCCCAGCATTTT. The rearrangement joins TRBV27 to TRBJ1-5; the D is unclear. Germline V gene data show CDR1 as MNHEY and CDR2 as SMNVEV (reference sequence). Deletions cut 0 bases from V and 6 bases from J, with 9 bases between. The CDR3 has 14 amino acids.

This rearrangement joins TRBV7-9 to TRBJ2-1; the D gene could be TRBD1 or TRBD2 (5 bases each). The CDR3 length is 17 residues. CDR1 is SEHNR, CDR2 FQNEAQ, per germline (reference sequence). Trimming removed 5 bases at V and 0 bases at J, with 17 bases between. CDR3 sequence (DNA): TGTGCCAGCAGCCCCCAGGGAGCCTCGAGCTCCTACAATGAGCAGTTCTTC. Translation: CASSPQGASSSYNEQFF.

CDR3 nucleotides: TGTGCCAGCAGCTTTCGGGACAGCACTGAGCAGTTCTTC. Translating gives CASSFRDSTEQFF. The chain recombines TRBV7-9 with TRBJ2-1; TRBD1 agrees at 7 bases. From germline, CDR1 is SEHNR and CDR2 FQNEAQ (reference sequence). The CDR3 is 13 amino acids. Losses at the gene ends were 3 bases for V and 9 bases for J; bases not matched to a gene: 5.

The rearrangement links TRBV19 to TRBJ2-2, with 12 bases lining up with TRBD1. Trimming at V came to 7 bases and at J to 6 bases, leaving 3 bases not matched to a gene. The CDR3 is 14 amino acids. The germline gives CDR1 LNHDA, CDR2 SQIVND (reference sequence). CDR3 loop: CASTGTGGPGELFF. CDR3 coding DNA: TGTGCCAGTACCGGGACAGGGGGCCCCGGGGAGCTGTTTTTT.

This clone was detected only once. The gene calls are TRBV5-6 and TRBJ1-5, with D unclear. This CDR3 has 15 residues. Trimming removed 4 bases from V and 0 bases from J, with 11 bases in between. In germline, CDR1 is SGHDT, CDR2 YYEEEE. CDR3 in DNA: TGTGCCAGCAGCCAAGGAGGGTTTAGCAATCAGCCCCAGCATTTT. Amino acid sequence: CASSQGGFSNQPQHF.

V gene TRBV2 combines with J gene TRBJ2-7; perhaps TRBD1 as D (8 bases). Deletions cut 6 bases from V and 7 bases from J, with 16 bases between. The length of the CDR3 is 13 residues. Germline CDR1 is SNHLY and CDR2 is FYNNEI. As DNA, the CDR3 is TGTGCCAGCAGCACGACAGGGGAGGGGGAGCAGTACTTC. Encoded protein: CASSTTGEGEQYF.

The rearrangement joins TRBV27 to TRBJ2-1, with D maybe TRBD2 (6 bases). V shed 0 bases and J shed 0 bases, with 9 bases lying between them. The CDR3 has 16 amino acids. CDR1 is MNHEY, CDR2 SMNVEV, per germline (reference sequence). CDR3 nucleotide sequence: TGTGCCAGCAGTTTATCGGCGGGACGCTCCTACAATGAGCAGTTCTTC. Residues: CASSLSAGRSYNEQFF.

This chain connects TRBV19 to TRBJ1-2; 9 nucleotides match TRBD1. The CDR3 covers 17 residues. V lost 0 bases to trimming and J lost 3 bases; unmatched junction nucleotides: 8. CDR1 and CDR2 from the germline V gene are LNHDA and SQIVND (reference sequence). The chain's CDR3 is CASSIDRTGGLDYGYTF. The CDR3 DNA reads TGTGCCAGTAGTATAGATCGAACAGGGGGCCTCGACTATGGCTACACCTTC. Combining the CDR3 with reference TRBV19 and TRBJ1-2 gives the whole variable domain DGGITQSPKYLFRKEGQNVTLSCEQNLNHDAMYWYRQDPGQGLRLIYYSQIVNDFQKGDIAEGYSVSREKKESFPLTVTSAQKNPTAFYLCASSIDRTGGLDYGYTFGSGTRLTVV.